In this sample, the clone carrying this TCR beta chain turned up once. The antigen is undetermined. The sample contains more than one DNA sequence encoding this CDR3. CDR3 length: 13 residues. CDR1 is MNHNY and CDR2 is SVGAGI in the germline V gene (reference sequence). V was cut by 2 bases and J by 5 bases, with 6 bases left in between. The entry originates in a study of graft-versus-host responses after intestinal transplantation. Clones were sequenced by immunoSEQ multiplex PCR, and TCRdb holds only the in-frame ones, with some missing. The table lists roughly 110,000 clones, roughly nine tenths of them singletons, with under 0.3% in the top ten.

The sequenced sample was unstimulated CD4+ T cells sorted from spleen or lymph node cells, obtained before transplant. The origin of this receptor is a human donor who was the organ donor for an intestinal transplant. The chain joins TRBV6-6 to TRBJ1-4, with D perhaps matching TRBD1 (6 bases). CDR3 sequence: CASSYRGNEKLFF. CDR3 DNA: TGTGCCAGCAGTTACAGGGGGAATGAAAAACTGTTTTTT.